This TCR beta chain was documented in a study of vaccination and CD4 T cells after COVID-19. Study background: The post-COVID samples were taken a median about 98 days after diagnosis, anywhere from 35 to 161. The authors exposed cells to overlapping spike peptides derived from SARS-CoV-2, HCoV-NL63, HCoV-OC43 and HCoV-229E. General observations from the study: Apart from involving relatively few convalescent patients, the work omitted early post-infection timepoints.

The CDR3 runs 19 residues. The V end was cut by 4 bases, the J end by 10 bases, with 29 bases between. Germline CDR1 SGHAT, CDR2 FQNNGV. With respect to this clonotype: Antigen specificity is unknown.

The Oncomine TCR Beta short-read assay was applied to DNA of cultured CD4+ T cells. TCRdb called the PCR reads again in MiXCR, with one record for every CDR3 protein. The table has about 27,000 distinct CDR3 sequences, under 75% seen once. Treatment meaning: approximately nine-day PBMC culture with coronavirus spike peptide pools or control peptides (ViraFEST assay). Peptide-pool expansion of antigen-specific T cells preceded TCR sequencing in ViraFEST. Sample: CD4+ T cells from blood, cultured in vitro, taken after SARS-CoV-2 vaccination. This TCR came from a human donor who received a COVID-19 vaccine. This rearrangement joins TRBV11-2 to TRBJ1-6, with D uncertain. The CDR3 sequence is CASSSYEAAYNQKRSPLHF. Written as DNA, the CDR3 is TGTGCCAGCAGCTCGTACGAGGCAGCGTACAACCAAAAACGGTCACCCCTCCACTTT.